This record looks at one T cell receptor (beta chain) sequence and its context. Its antigen remains unidentified. This sample was included in a study of identical twins. General observations from the study: Memory repertoires showed no such pattern, whereas abundant cord blood beta clonotypes carried fewer insertions. Twin-shared out-of-frame alpha sequences were enriched for low generation probability.

V was pared by 0 bases and J by 1 base, with 1 base of the junction left unmatched. Germline loops: CDR1 LGHNA, CDR2 YSLEER. This CDR3 spans 17 amino acids. It was template switching that added a universal primer site, and there were unique molecular identifiers on the cDNA. Using its own MiXCR run on the 5' RACE reads, TCRdb lists one record per CDR3 protein. There are around 490,000 distinct CDR3 sequences in the sample; 13% to 15% occur only once, and about 0.97% lies in the top ten. This sample also appeared in a second study, on yellow fever vaccine responses in identical twins.

The sequence was obtained from a woman between 18 and 29 years old in good health. Material: CD4+ T cells sorted from blood. The chain is built from TRBV4-3 and TRBJ2-3, with 13 bases aligning to TRBD2. CDR3 sequence (DNA): TGCGCCAGCAGCCAAGAGGGGACTAGCGGGGGCACAGATACGCAGTATTTT. Translating gives CASSQEGTSGGTDTQYF.